These 21 T cell receptor beta chains were sequenced from one sample in a study of control samples from healthy donors and cancer patients. The repertoire was sequenced with immunoSEQ multiplex PCR; TCRdb's copy has only in-frame clones and lacks some. The sample lists about 120,000 clones; approximately 87% were seen once. The sample comprised blood. The receptors here all came from a man younger than 40 in good health.

A remark on this clone: The sample contains more than one DNA sequence encoding this CDR3. V usage is TRBV5-1 and J usage is TRBJ1-2, with D perhaps TRBD1 (6 bases). Germline assignment: CDR1 SGHRS and CDR2 YFSETQ. The germline V and J ends were trimmed by 0 bases and 6 bases, with 12 bases remaining between them. This CDR3 has 14 amino acids. DNA of the CDR3: TGCGCCAGCAGCTTGGCCGAGGGGGGGCATGGCTACACCTTC. Its translation is CASSLAEGGHGYTF.

The CDR3 DNA sequence: TGTGCCAGCGGAGAGGGTAGCAATCAGCCCCAGCATTTT. Translated: CASGEGSNQPQHF. The gene calls are TRBV12-3 or TRBV12-4 and TRBJ1-5; the D is unclear. The CDR3 extends over 13 amino acids. V lost 8 bases and J lost 0, with 8 bases in between.

DNA of the CDR3: TGTGCCAGCAGTTTAATTTCGGACGAGCAGTACTTC. Protein sequence: CASSLISDEQYF. This sequence joins TRBV12-3 or TRBV12-4 and TRBJ2-7; D remains unclear. V lost 2 bases to trimming and J lost 5 bases, with 7 bases between them. The CDR3 is 12 residues long.

V gene TRBV7-8 combines with J gene TRBJ2-3; tentative D call: TRBD2 (6 bases). Germline V gene data show CDR1 as SGHVS and CDR2 as FQNEAQ. The V end lost 5 bases, the J end lost 5 bases, and 17 bases lay between the germline ends. The CDR3 contains 15 residues. The CDR3, as DNA: TGTGCCAGCAGCCCTAGGGGCGGGGAGAGAGATACGCAGTATTTT. Amino acids: CASSPRGGERDTQYF.

V gene TRBV24-1 combines with J gene TRBJ2-3; TRBD2 matches at 10 bases. The germline CDR1 and CDR2 sequences are KGHDR and SFDVKD. This CDR3 is built from 16 residues. The junction had 2 bases not matched to a gene; V was cut back by 1 base and J by 2 bases. This CDR3 is CATSDFTSGATDTQYF. The CDR3 DNA reads as TGTGCCACCAGTGATTTTACTAGCGGGGCCACAGATACGCAGTATTTT.

This clone was seen a handful of times. The rearrangement uses TRBV10-2 and TRBJ1-4, with D uncertain. Germline V gives CDR1 WSHSY, CDR2 SAAADI. The germline V and J ends were trimmed by 7 bases and 7 bases, with 19 bases remaining between them. This CDR3 comprises 15 residues. The CDR3 nucleotides read TGCGCCAGCATCGGAAACGACGTGGGCAGTGAAAAACTGTTTTTT. Translated, it gives CASIGNDVGSEKLFF.

In DNA form, the CDR3 reads TGTGCCAGCAGCCTTAATGACCGCAATGAGCAGTTCTTC. Translated: CASSLNDRNEQFF. The chain has TRBV12-3 or TRBV12-4 and TRBJ2-1; no firm D call. This CDR3 region has 13 residues. V lost 6 bases to trimming and J lost 6 bases, with 12 bases between them.

The chain links TRBV7-2 to TRBJ2-2; D is unresolved. This CDR3 comprises 13 residues. Germline CDR1 SGHTA, CDR2 FQGNSA. Deletions cut 5 bases from V and 4 bases from J, with 8 bases between. The CDR3 bases are TGTGCCAGCAGCCGAAGGGTCACCGGGGAGCTGTTTTTT. This encodes CASSRRVTGELFF.

The V and J genes are TRBV10-2 and TRBJ1-2; 7 bases are shared with TRBD1. The CDR3 totals 14 residues. The germline CDR1 and CDR2 sequences are WSHSY and SAAADI. The V and J ends lost 10 bases and 4 bases, in that order; junction bases with no gene match: 12. This chain's CDR3 is CATLGLDRAYGYTF. As DNA, the CDR3 is TGCGCCACGTTAGGGTTAGACAGGGCCTATGGCTACACCTTC.

The chain is built from TRBV5-1 and TRBJ1-4; D possibly corresponds to TRBD1 (5 bases). This CDR3 is 16 amino acids long. The ends were cut back, 0 bases at V and 3 bases at J, with 12 bases in the middle. Germline V CDR1 and CDR2: SGHRS, YFSETQ. The CDR3 DNA reads TGCGCCAGCAGCTTGGCCCCCCCGGGGGCTAATGAAAAACTGTTTTTT. Translation gives CASSLAPPGANEKLFF. Drawing the rest from reference TRBV5-1 and TRBJ1-4, the complete variable domain is KAGVTQTPRYLIKTRGQQVTLSCSPISGHRSVSWYQQTPGQGLQFLFEYFSETQRNKGNFPGRFSGRQFSNSRSEMNVSTLELGDSALYLCASSLAPPGANEKLFFGSGTQLSVL.

The rearrangement uses TRBV5-1 and TRBJ1-6; 9 nucleotides match TRBD1. V gave up 4 bases and J gave up 9 bases; unmatched junction bases: 11. The germline gives CDR1 SGHRS, CDR2 YFSETQ. The CDR3 consists of 16 residues. CDR3 region: CASSTAATGGGSPLHF. CDR3 in DNA: TGCGCCAGCAGCACGGCAGCAACAGGGGGCGGTTCACCCCTCCACTTT.

The count of this clone is one. The same CDR3 also results from other DNA sequences found in this sample. The V gene is TRBV5-1, the J gene TRBJ1-4; the D is unclear. Germline V gene data show CDR1 as SGHRS and CDR2 as YFSETQ. V was trimmed by 0 bases and J by 7 bases, leaving 7 bases between them. The CDR3 sequence is 13 residues long. CDR3 in DNA: TGCGCCAGCAGCTTGGGATCGGGTGAAAAACTGTTTTTT. Translation: CASSLGSGEKLFF.

As concerns this clone: Sequence at one end of the junction differs from germline and may be a read error. The chain is built from TRBV12-3 or TRBV12-4 and TRBJ1-2; tentatively, D is TRBD1 (6 bases). This CDR3 contains 11 residues. The CDR3 DNA sequence: TGTGCCAGCAGACTCCAGGGGACTCATCACTTC. Protein sequence: CASRLQGTHHF.

The chain links TRBV12-3 or TRBV12-4 to TRBJ2-7, with D possibly being TRBD2 (5 bases). Trimming removed 3 bases from V and 1 base from J, with 7 bases in between. The CDR3 runs 13 residues. This CDR3 is CASSLGVSYEQYF. CDR3 nucleotides: TGTGCCAGCAGTTTGGGAGTTTCCTACGAGCAGTACTTC.

This clone was seen a few times. V usage is TRBV11-2 and J usage is TRBJ1-1, with D hard to call. CDR1 is SGHAT and CDR2 is FQNNGV in the germline V gene. This CDR3 contains 13 residues. V lost 1 base, J lost 5 bases, and 8 bases lay in between. The CDR3 reads CASSLAIRTEAFF. The CDR3, as DNA: TGTGCCAGCAGCTTAGCCATAAGGACTGAAGCTTTCTTT.

The V call is TRBV10-1, the J call TRBJ1-3, with D unresolved. The germline V gene has CDR1 WNHNN and CDR2 SYGVQD (reference sequence). Trimming pared 2 bases from V and 0 bases from J, leaving 8 bases between. The CDR3 is 15 residues long. The CDR3 loop is CASSEGINSGNTIYF. The CDR3 DNA reads as TGCGCCAGCAGTGAGGGCATCAACTCTGGAAACACCATATATTTT.

This clone was picked up one time. The chain recombines TRBV5-1 with TRBJ1-1, with D possibly TRBD1 on 5 matching bases. The CDR3 is 13 residues long. In germline, CDR1 is SGHRS, CDR2 YFSETQ. Trimming took 1 base from V and 7 from J, leaving 11 bases between them. The DNA of the CDR3 is TGCGCCAGCAGCTTGACCGGGGCCGTTGAAGCTTTCTTT. Encoded protein: CASSLTGAVEAFF.

This sequence joins TRBV11-3 and TRBJ1-4, with D hard to call. Germline assignment: CDR1 SGHNT and CDR2 YENEEA. Trimming shortened V by 5 bases and J by 6 bases, and 16 bases separated the two germline ends. The CDR3 consists of 15 residues. The CDR3 DNA follows: TGTGCCAGCAGCCGAGGCCCGCGGGCCTATGAAAAACTGTTTTTT. Its translation: CASSRGPRAYEKLFF.

The chain employs TRBV5-4 and TRBJ2-7, with D possibly TRBD1 on 5 matching bases. This CDR3 contains 13 residues. Germline CDR1 reads SGHNT; CDR2 reads YYREEE (reference sequence). V lost 5 bases to trimming and J lost 2 bases, with 11 bases between them. DNA for the CDR3: TGTGCCAGCAGTCTGGACATGGCCTACGAGCAGTACGTC. It specifies CASSLDMAYEQYV.

The chain couples TRBV9 to TRBJ2-5, with D possibly being TRBD2 (5 bases). The CDR3 is 14 residues long. Per germline, CDR1 SGDLS and CDR2 YYNGEE. The ends were cut back, 0 bases at V and 7 bases at J, with 13 bases in the middle. CDR3 region: CASSVGSGLGTQYF. CDR3 in DNA: TGTGCCAGCAGCGTAGGGAGCGGTCTTGGGACCCAGTACTTC.

V and J are TRBV5-6 and TRBJ1-2, with 9 bases fitting TRBD1. The CDR3 loop spans 14 amino acids. Trimming cost V 4 bases and J 8 bases; bases outside gene matches: 9. Germline-derived CDR1 and CDR2 are SGHDT and YYEEEE. CDR3 in DNA: TGTGCCAGCAGCAAAACGGACAGGGGAGACGGCTACACCTTC. It codes for CASSKTDRGDGYTF.